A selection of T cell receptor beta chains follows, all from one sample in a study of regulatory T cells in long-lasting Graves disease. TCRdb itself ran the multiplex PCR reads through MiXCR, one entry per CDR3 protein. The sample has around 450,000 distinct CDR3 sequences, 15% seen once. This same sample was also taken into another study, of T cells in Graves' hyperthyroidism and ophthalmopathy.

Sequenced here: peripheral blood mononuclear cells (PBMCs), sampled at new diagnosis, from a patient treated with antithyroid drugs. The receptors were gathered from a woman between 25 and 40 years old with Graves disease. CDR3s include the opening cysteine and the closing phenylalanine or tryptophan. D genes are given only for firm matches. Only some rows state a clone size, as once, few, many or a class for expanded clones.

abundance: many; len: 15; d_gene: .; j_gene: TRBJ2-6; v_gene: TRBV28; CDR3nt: TGTGCCAGCAGTCCTGACAGTTCCGGGGCCAACGTCCTGACTTTC; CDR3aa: CASSPDSSGANVLTF
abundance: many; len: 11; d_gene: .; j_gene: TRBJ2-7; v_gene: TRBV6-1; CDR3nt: TGTGCCAGCAGTGAATTGCGGGAGCAGTACTTC; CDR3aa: CASSELREQYF
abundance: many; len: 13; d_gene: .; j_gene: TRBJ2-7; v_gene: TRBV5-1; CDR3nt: TGCGCCAGCAGCTTGGAAGGGGGCTACGAGCAGTACTTC; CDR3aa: CASSLEGGYEQYF
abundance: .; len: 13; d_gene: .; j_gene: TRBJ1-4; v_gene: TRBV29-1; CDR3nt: TGCAGCGTAGAGGACGCAACTAATGAAAAACTGTTTTTT; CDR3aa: CSVEDATNEKLFF
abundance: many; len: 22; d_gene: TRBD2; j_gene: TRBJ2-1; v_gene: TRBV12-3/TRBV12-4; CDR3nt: TGTGCCAGCAGTTTACCCTCACCGGGACTAGCGGGAGAGCCAACCAAATACAATGAGCAGTTCTTC; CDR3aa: CASSLPSPGLAGEPTKYNEQFF
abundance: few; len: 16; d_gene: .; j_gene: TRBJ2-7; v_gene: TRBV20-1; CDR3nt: TGCAGTGCTAGAGATGTGACGGGAGTACGTTCAGGGGAGCAGTACTTC; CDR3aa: CSARDVTGVRSGEQYF
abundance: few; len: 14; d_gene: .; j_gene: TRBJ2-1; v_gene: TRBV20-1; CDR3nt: TGCAGTGCTAGCGGCAAACCCTCCTACAATGAGCAGTTCTTC; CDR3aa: CSASGKPSYNEQFF
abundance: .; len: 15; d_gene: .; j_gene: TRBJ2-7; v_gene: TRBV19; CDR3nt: TGTGCCAGTAGTATCGGCGCGGTGACTTCCTACGAGCAGTACTTC; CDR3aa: CASSIGAVTSYEQYF
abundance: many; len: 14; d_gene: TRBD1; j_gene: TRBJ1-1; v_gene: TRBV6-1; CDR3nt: TGTGCCAGCAGGAATGGGGACAGGGTAACTGAAGCTTTCTTT; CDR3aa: CASRNGDRVTEAFF
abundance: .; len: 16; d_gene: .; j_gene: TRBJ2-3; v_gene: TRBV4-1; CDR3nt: TGCGCCAGCAGCCGCCCCGACTCGTCAGGCACAGATACGCAGTATTTT; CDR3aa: CASSRPDSSGTDTQYF
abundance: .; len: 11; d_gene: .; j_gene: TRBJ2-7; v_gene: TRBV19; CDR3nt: TGTGCCAGCTCCGCCGGCGGGGAGCAGTACTTC; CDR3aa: CASSAGGEQYF